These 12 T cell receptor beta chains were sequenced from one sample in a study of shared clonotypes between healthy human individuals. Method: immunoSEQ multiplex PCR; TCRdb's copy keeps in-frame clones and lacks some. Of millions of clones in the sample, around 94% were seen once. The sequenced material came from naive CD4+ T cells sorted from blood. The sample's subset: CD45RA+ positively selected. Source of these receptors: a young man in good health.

CDR3 in amino acids: CARSPGLAGGNNEQFF. In DNA, the CDR3 is TGTGCCAGAAGCCCGGGACTAGCGGGAGGGAACAATGAGCAGTTCTTC. The gene calls are TRBV7-5 and TRBJ2-1; TRBD2 is the table's D call, not checked against the DNA. TRBV7-5 is designated a pseudogene. The CDR3 length is 16 residues.

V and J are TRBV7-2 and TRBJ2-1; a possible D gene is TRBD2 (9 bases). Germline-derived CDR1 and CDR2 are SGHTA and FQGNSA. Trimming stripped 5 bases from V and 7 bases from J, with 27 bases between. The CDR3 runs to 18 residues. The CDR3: CASSIGQGLRLAGNEQFF. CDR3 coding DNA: TGTGCCAGCAGCATCGGACAGGGACTACGTCTAGCGGGAAATGAGCAGTTCTTC.

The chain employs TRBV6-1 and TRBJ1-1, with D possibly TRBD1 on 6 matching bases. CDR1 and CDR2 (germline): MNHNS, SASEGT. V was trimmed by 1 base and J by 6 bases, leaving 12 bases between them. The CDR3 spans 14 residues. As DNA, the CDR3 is TGTGCCAGCAGTGAAGGGGGGCAGCTTGCTGAAGCTTTCTTT. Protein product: CASSEGGQLAEAFF.

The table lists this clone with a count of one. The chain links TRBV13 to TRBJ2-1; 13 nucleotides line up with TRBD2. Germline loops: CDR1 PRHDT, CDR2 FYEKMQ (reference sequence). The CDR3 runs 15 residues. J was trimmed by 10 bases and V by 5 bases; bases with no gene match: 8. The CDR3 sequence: CASSATSGGAEEQFF. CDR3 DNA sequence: TGTGCCAGCAGCGCAACTAGCGGGGGGGCCGAGGAGCAGTTCTTC.

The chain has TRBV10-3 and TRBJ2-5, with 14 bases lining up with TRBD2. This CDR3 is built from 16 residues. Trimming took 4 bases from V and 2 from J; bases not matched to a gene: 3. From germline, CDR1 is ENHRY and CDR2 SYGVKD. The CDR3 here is CAISGLAGGKQETQYF. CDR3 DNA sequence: TGTGCCATCAGTGGACTAGCGGGAGGGAAACAAGAGACCCAGTACTTC.

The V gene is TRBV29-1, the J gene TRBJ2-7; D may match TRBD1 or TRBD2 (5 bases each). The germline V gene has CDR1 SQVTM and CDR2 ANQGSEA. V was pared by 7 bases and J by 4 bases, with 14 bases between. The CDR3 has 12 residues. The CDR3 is CSAGPNSYEQYF. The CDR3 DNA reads TGCAGCGCGGGGCCGAATTCTTACGAGCAGTACTTC.

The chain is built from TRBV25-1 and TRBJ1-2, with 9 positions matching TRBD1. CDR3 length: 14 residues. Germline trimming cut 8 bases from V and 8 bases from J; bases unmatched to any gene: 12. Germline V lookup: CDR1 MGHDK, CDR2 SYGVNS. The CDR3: CASLQTGTGKGYTF. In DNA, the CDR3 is TGTGCCAGCCTTCAAACCGGGACAGGGAAGGGCTACACCTTC.

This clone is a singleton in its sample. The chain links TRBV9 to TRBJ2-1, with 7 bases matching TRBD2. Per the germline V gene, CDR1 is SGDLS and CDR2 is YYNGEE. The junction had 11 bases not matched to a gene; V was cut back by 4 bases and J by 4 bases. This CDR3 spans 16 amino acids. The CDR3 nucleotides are TGTGCCAGCAGCCTCTCCGCGGGGGACGTATACAATGAGCAGTTCTTC. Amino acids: CASSLSAGDVYNEQFF.

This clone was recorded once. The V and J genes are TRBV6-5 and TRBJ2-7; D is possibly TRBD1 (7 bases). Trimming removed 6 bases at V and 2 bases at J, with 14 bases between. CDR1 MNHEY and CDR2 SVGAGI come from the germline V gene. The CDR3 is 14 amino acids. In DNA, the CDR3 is TGTGCCAGCAGCCGCGGGACAGATACCTACGAGCAGTACTTC. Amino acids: CASSRGTDTYEQYF.

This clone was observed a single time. CDR3 loop: CASSFRISSYNEQFF. The DNA for the CDR3 is TGTGCCAGCAGCTTTCGGATAAGCTCCTACAATGAGCAGTTCTTC. This chain connects TRBV5-4 to TRBJ2-1; D call uncertain. CDR1 and CDR2 (germline): SGHNT, YYREEE (reference sequence). The CDR3 runs to 15 residues. With 2 bases removed from V and 0 bases from J, the gap between germline ends came to 9 bases.

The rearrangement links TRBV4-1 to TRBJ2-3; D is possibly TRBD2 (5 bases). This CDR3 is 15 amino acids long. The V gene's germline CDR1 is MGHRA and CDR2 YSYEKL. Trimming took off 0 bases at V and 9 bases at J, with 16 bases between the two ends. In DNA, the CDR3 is TGCGCCAGCAGCCAAGAGGAGGCCCTGAAGGGAACGCAGTATTTT. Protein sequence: CASSQEEALKGTQYF.

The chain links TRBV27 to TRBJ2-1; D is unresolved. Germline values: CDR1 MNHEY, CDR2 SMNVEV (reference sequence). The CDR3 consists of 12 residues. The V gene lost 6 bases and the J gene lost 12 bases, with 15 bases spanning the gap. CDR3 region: CASSDANQVQFF. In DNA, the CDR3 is TGTGCCAGCAGCGACGCGAACCAAGTGCAGTTCTTC.